A single sample is the source of the 31 T cell receptor beta chains below, sequenced in a study of Graves' ophthalmopathy and Graves' hyperthyroidism. Scientists amplified the TCR beta CDR3 regions from RNA transcripts. First-round RT-PCR with HTBI primers preceded a second-round multiplex PCR. One entry per CDR3 protein, called by TCRdb with MiXCR from the multiplex PCR reads. The sample lists roughly 410,000 distinct CDR3 sequences; 15% were seen once. Input material: peripheral blood. The receptors were sampled from a woman under 30 with stable Graves' hyperthyroidism.

This clonotype was counted at least ten times. The chain is built from TRBV27 and TRBJ2-5; D unclear. The germline V gene encodes CDR1 MNHEY and CDR2 SMNVEV (reference sequence). The V and J ends lost 7 bases and 5 bases respectively, with 29 bases between them. The CDR3 has 18 residues. CDR3 bases: TGTGCCAGCACCCACTTAGAGAGAGACCCCCCGACTGGGGAGACCCAGTACTTC. This sequence encodes CASTHLERDPPTGETQYF.

This clonotype was observed a few times. The rearrangement links TRBV5-1 to TRBJ2-7, with 10 bases identical to TRBD2. Trimming cost V 4 bases and J 3 bases; bases outside gene matches: 13. The CDR3 spans 17 residues. Germline V CDR1 and CDR2: SGHRS, YFSETQ. The CDR3 DNA reads as TGCGCCAGCAGCCAGGGAGTAGCGGGGGGCCTCAACTACGAGCAGTACTTC. It specifies CASSQGVAGGLNYEQYF.

The CDR3 loop reads CASSPGTGDQETQYF. The CDR3 coding sequence is TGTGCCAGCAGCCCCGGGACAGGTGACCAAGAGACCCAGTACTTC. The chain couples TRBV6-1 to TRBJ2-5; 8 bases fit TRBD1. Germline CDR1 is MNHNS and CDR2 is SASEGT. The CDR3 loop spans 15 amino acids. The J segment lost 0 bases and the V segment lost 6 bases, leaving 6 bases of the junction unmatched.

In this sample, this clonotype turned up many times. The gene calls are TRBV20-1 and TRBJ1-1; D unclear. The CDR3 length is 11 residues. V was trimmed by 5 bases and J by 5 bases, leaving 9 bases between them. In germline, CDR1 is DFQATT, CDR2 SNEGSKA (reference sequence). The CDR3 bases are TGCAGTGCTGCAGACGGGACTGAAGCTTTCTTT. Its translation: CSAADGTEAFF.

There are many counts of this clonotype. The gene calls are TRBV11-2 and TRBJ2-2, with D possibly being TRBD2 (5 bases). V lost 2 bases and J lost 8, with 15 bases in between. Germline values: CDR1 SGHAT, CDR2 FQNNGV. CDR3 length: 15 amino acids. CDR3 nucleotide sequence: TGTGCCAGCAGCTTATCGGTCCGACTACAAGGGGAGCTGTTTTTT. Translation gives CASSLSVRLQGELFF.

This clonotype was seen many times. This chain connects TRBV19 to TRBJ2-5; TRBD2 matches 9 bases. This CDR3 has 13 amino acids. The V and J ends lost 6 bases and 4 bases, in that order; junction bases with no gene match: 3. Germline loops: CDR1 LNHDA, CDR2 SQIVND (reference sequence). CDR3 nucleotides: TGTGCCAGTAGGTATAGCGGGGGAGAGACCCAGTACTTC. Translated, it gives CASRYSGGETQYF.

This clonotype showed up many times. The chain carries TRBV12-5 and TRBJ2-7; 7 nucleotides align to TRBD1. Germline V gene lookup returns CDR1 LGHNT and CDR2 FRNRAP. The CDR3 loop spans 13 amino acids. V dropped 8 bases and J dropped 2; count of bases not matched to a gene: 6. The CDR3 reads CASNRGGAYEQYF. The CDR3, as DNA: TGTGCTAGTAACAGGGGTGGGGCCTACGAGCAGTACTTC. Supplemented by reference TRBV12-5 and TRBJ2-7, the full variable domain reads DARVTQTPRHKVTEMGQEVTMRCQPILGHNTVFWYRQTMMQGLELLAYFRNRAPLDDSGMPKDRFSAEMPDATLATLKIQPSEPRDSAVYFCASNRGGAYEQYFGPGTRLTVT.

In regard to this clonotype: The conserved closing phenylalanine or tryptophan is absent in this CDR3, likely reflecting a read error. The chain employs TRBV11-1 and TRBJ1-1; 9 positions agree with TRBD1. Germline V gene lookup returns CDR1 SGHAT and CDR2 FQDESV (reference sequence). Trimming took 3 bases from V and 4 from J; bases not matched to a gene: 12. There are 17 residues in the CDR3. CDR3 sequence reads: CASSLGDRALVGTEAFV. CDR3 bases: TGTGCCAGCAGCTTGGGGGACAGGGCCCTGGTGGGCACTGAAGCTTTCGTT.

This clonotype came up many times. The chain employs TRBV6-1 and TRBJ2-7; the match to TRBD1 covers 7 bases. Trimming cost V 6 bases and J 3 bases; bases outside gene matches: 11. The germline V gene encodes CDR1 MNHNS and CDR2 SASEGT. The CDR3 totals 15 residues. CDR3 nucleotides: TGTGCCAGCAGCCCGAGGGGGCGCATCGTCTACGAGCAGTACTTC. The encoded protein is CASSPRGRIVYEQYF.

This clonotype was found many times. The rearrangement uses TRBV20-1 and TRBJ2-7; the D gene is possibly TRBD2 (7 bases). The V end was cut by 4 bases, the J end by 4 bases, with 11 bases between. The germline CDR1 and CDR2 sequences are DFQATT and SNEGSKA (reference sequence). The CDR3 contains 12 residues. CDR3 region: CSAIRGAYEQYF. The CDR3 DNA sequence: TGCAGTGCTATACGGGGGGCATACGAGCAGTACTTC.

This clonotype was seen at least ten times. The V gene is TRBV7-8, the J gene TRBJ1-5; D is unclear. CDR3 size: 17 residues. The ends were cut back, 1 base at V and 2 bases at J, with 15 bases in the middle. Germline V gene lookup returns CDR1 SGHVS and CDR2 FQNEAQ. As DNA, the CDR3 is TGTGCCAGCAGCTTAGATAGGTTCGCCGGTGGCAATCAGCCCCAGCATTTT. It translates to CASSLDRFAGGNQPQHF.

Only a few counts were recorded for this clonotype. The chain combines TRBV14 with TRBJ1-1; no definite D call. CDR1 and CDR2 from the germline V gene are SGHDN and FVKESK. V was cut by 0 bases and J by 1 base, with 3 bases left in between. This CDR3 contains 13 residues. CDR3 amino acids: CASSQEANTEAFF. The CDR3 bases are TGTGCCAGCAGCCAAGAGGCGAACACTGAAGCTTTCTTT.

This chain connects TRBV12-3 or TRBV12-4 to TRBJ1-3; D perhaps matches TRBD1 (5 bases). V lost 6 bases and J lost 0, with 12 bases in between. The length of the CDR3 is 15 residues. Here the CDR3 reads CASRGRQSSGNTIYF. As DNA, the CDR3 is TGTGCCAGCAGGGGCCGACAGAGCTCTGGAAACACCATATATTTT.

The chain has TRBV12-3 or TRBV12-4 and TRBJ1-5; weak D call: TRBD1 (6 bases). The V end lost 2 bases, the J end lost 8 bases, and 16 bases lay between the germline ends. CDR3 length: 15 amino acids. CDR3: CASSLRRGTAEPQHF. CDR3 sequence (DNA): TGTGCCAGCAGTTTAAGGAGGGGGACCGCAGAGCCCCAGCATTTT.

This clonotype was recorded many times. The junction shows a germline mismatch at one end, possibly a read error. This chain uses TRBV27 with TRBJ2-5; possibly TRBD2 for D (5 bases). The CDR3 is 13 residues long. Per germline, CDR1 MNHEY and CDR2 SMNVEV (reference sequence). CDR3 sequence reads: CASSLSSRGPWDF. CDR3 nucleotide sequence: TGTGCCAGCAGTTTATCGTCCCGGGGTCCCTGGGACTTC.

This clonotype came up many times. This chain links TRBV27 with TRBJ1-2; D possibly corresponds to TRBD1 (6 bases). Germline assignment: CDR1 MNHEY and CDR2 SMNVEV (reference sequence). The V end was cut by 5 bases, the J end by 4 bases, with 14 bases between. This CDR3 region has 14 residues. In DNA, the CDR3 is TGTGCCAGCAGTCCCCCTGGGGGCGGCTATGGCTACACCTTC. Protein product: CASSPPGGGYGYTF.

At least ten counts were recorded for this clonotype. The J gene is TRBJ1-2, the V gene TRBV29-1, with 11 bases aligning to TRBD1. This CDR3 region has 13 residues. Germline CDR1 reads SQVTM; CDR2 reads ANQGSEA. With V trimmed by 6 bases and J by 7 bases, 7 bases remained unmatched. Here the CDR3 reads CSVADRGPGGYTF. The CDR3 DNA reads as TGCAGCGTCGCGGACAGGGGGCCCGGTGGCTACACCTTC.

Only a few counts were recorded for this clonotype. This may arise from a read error, as a much more abundant clone is one base away. J is TRBJ1-5 and V is TRBV2, with 10 positions matching TRBD1. The CDR3 runs to 14 residues. Germline V CDR1 and CDR2: SNHLY, FYNNEI. The CDR3 here is CSSRGTGVDQPQHF. In DNA, the CDR3 is TGTTCCAGCAGGGGGACAGGGGTCGATCAGCCCCAGCATTTT.

This clonotype was counted ten times or more. The chain couples TRBV27 to TRBJ1-2; no firm D call. Per germline, CDR1 MNHEY and CDR2 SMNVEV (reference sequence). The CDR3 sequence is 16 residues long. The V gene lost 1 base and the J gene lost 2 bases, with 14 bases spanning the gap. This CDR3 is CASSLFPDFKNYGYTF. CDR3 nucleotide sequence: TGTGCCAGCAGTTTATTTCCAGATTTTAAGAACTATGGCTACACCTTC.

This clonotype was counted ten times or more. Here the CDR3 DNA reads TGTGCCAGTAGTATCATGGGGATGAACACTGAAGCTTTCTTT. Translating it yields CASSIMGMNTEAFF. This chain connects TRBV19 to TRBJ1-1; no definite D call. The V gene's germline CDR1 is LNHDA and CDR2 SQIVND (reference sequence). Between the trimmed V and J ends, which lost 3 bases and 0 bases, there was a span of 8 bases. This CDR3 has 14 amino acids.

This clonotype occurred many times. The J gene is TRBJ1-2, the V gene TRBV12-3 or TRBV12-4; D is unclear. The CDR3 runs to 14 residues. V gave up 7 bases and J gave up 0 bases, with 12 bases separating them. CDR3 protein: CASKRDTTNYGYTF. Written as DNA, the CDR3 is TGTGCCAGCAAAAGAGACACGACTAACTATGGCTACACCTTC.

This clonotype was picked up many times. V gene TRBV12-3 or TRBV12-4 combines with J gene TRBJ2-5, with D maybe TRBD1 (6 bases). There are 16 residues in the CDR3. The V end was cut by 1 base, the J end by 3 bases, with 15 bases between. The CDR3 loop reads CASSLEGTGFEETQYF. The CDR3, as DNA: TGTGCCAGCAGTTTAGAAGGTACAGGGTTTGAAGAGACCCAGTACTTC.

In this sample, this clonotype turned up many times. DNA for the CDR3: TGTGCCAGCAGTTTGGCTCTCCGACACAACTATGGCTACACCTTC. Translating gives CASSLALRHNYGYTF. The genes are TRBV28 and TRBJ1-2; D is unresolved. Trimming pared 3 bases from V and 2 bases from J, leaving 13 bases between. This CDR3 comprises 15 residues. Looked up from germline, CDR1 is MDHEN and CDR2 is SYDVKM.

This clonotype was seen many times. This rearrangement joins TRBV6-2 or TRBV6-3 to TRBJ1-1, with 7 bases lining up with TRBD1. The CDR3 totals 14 residues. CDR1 and CDR2 from the germline V gene are MNHEY and SVGEGT. The ends lost 6 bases at V and 6 bases at J; junction bases unmatched: 10. For the CDR3, the DNA is TGTGCCAGCAGGGGGGAAGGGGGCCTGGCTGAAGCTTTCTTT. Translating gives CASRGEGGLAEAFF.

This clonotype was seen only a few times. This chain uses TRBV18 with TRBJ2-6; possible D gene TRBD1, 6 bases. CDR1 is KGHSH and CDR2 is LQKENI in the germline V gene. The CDR3 totals 16 residues. V was pared by 3 bases and J by 4 bases, with 13 bases between. The CDR3 loop reads CASSPISGVGANVLTF. In DNA, the CDR3 is TGTGCCAGCTCACCTATATCAGGGGTCGGGGCCAACGTCCTGACTTTC.

V usage is TRBV11-2 and J usage is TRBJ1-6; tentative D call: TRBD1 (6 bases). The V gene lost 5 bases and the J gene lost 10 bases, with 18 bases spanning the gap. Germline CDR1 is SGHAT and CDR2 is FQNNGV. This CDR3 spans 15 amino acids. The CDR3 region has the DNA TGTGCCAGCAGCGACGTAGGGGGGGATAGATCACCCCTCCACTTT. It specifies CASSDVGGDRSPLHF.

Many counts were recorded for this clonotype. The V gene is TRBV6-5, the J gene TRBJ2-5; tentative D call: TRBD2 (5 bases). The CDR3 is 16 residues long. V was clipped by 0 bases and J by 1 base, with 12 bases between them. Germline values: CDR1 MNHEY, CDR2 SVGAGI. The DNA for the CDR3 is TGTGCCAGCAGTTACTCAAGTGAAGGACTCCAAGAGACCCAGTACTTC. Protein: CASSYSSEGLQETQYF.

This clonotype has ten or more counts. The V call is TRBV20-1, the J call TRBJ2-5, with D tentatively TRBD1 or TRBD2 (5 bases each). V was pared by 5 bases and J by 2 bases, with 18 bases between. In germline, CDR1 is DFQATT, CDR2 SNEGSKA (reference sequence). The CDR3 consists of 15 residues. The CDR3, as DNA: TGCAGTGCTCAAAGCCTCCGGGGCCCACAAGAGACCCAGTACTTC. It is translated as CSAQSLRGPQETQYF.

This clonotype was detected a few times. The CDR3 bases are TGTGCCGGCAAGCAGGGCGTAGCCAAAAACATTCAGTACTTC. Translated, it gives CAGKQGVAKNIQYF. V gene TRBV27 combines with J gene TRBJ2-4; TRBD1 is a possible D gene (5 bases). The CDR3 is made up of 14 amino acids. From germline, CDR1 is MNHEY and CDR2 SMNVEV (reference sequence). Deletions cut 11 bases from V and 0 bases from J, with 14 bases between.

This clonotype was seen only a few times. This sequence joins TRBV5-1 and TRBJ2-2; 7 bases align to TRBD1. Losses at the gene ends were 4 bases for V and 3 bases for J; bases not matched to a gene: 12. Germline V CDR1 and CDR2: SGHRS, YFSETQ. The CDR3 is made up of 17 amino acids. As DNA, the CDR3 is TGCGCCAGCAGCAAACGCCCTAGGGGGCGCGACACCGGGGAGCTGTTTTTT. Amino acids: CASSKRPRGRDTGELFF.

This clonotype was counted ten times or more. V gene TRBV29-1 combines with J gene TRBJ1-1; D unclear. Germline V gene lookup returns CDR1 SQVTM and CDR2 ANQGSEA. The V end was cut by 5 bases, the J end by 1 base, with 5 bases between. The CDR3 loop spans 11 amino acids. Here the CDR3 reads CSVSKNTEAFF. The CDR3 DNA reads as TGCAGCGTTTCCAAGAACACTGAAGCTTTCTTT.